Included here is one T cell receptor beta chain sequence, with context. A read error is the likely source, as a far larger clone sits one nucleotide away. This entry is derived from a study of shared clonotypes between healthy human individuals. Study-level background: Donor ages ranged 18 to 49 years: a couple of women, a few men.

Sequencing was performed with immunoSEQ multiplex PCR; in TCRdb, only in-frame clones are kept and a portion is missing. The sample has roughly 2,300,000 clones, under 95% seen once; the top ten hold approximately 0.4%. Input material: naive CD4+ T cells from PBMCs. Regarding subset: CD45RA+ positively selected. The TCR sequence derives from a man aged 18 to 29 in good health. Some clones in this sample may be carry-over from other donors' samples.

In nucleotides, the CDR3 is TGTGCCAGCAGCCCGGACAGGGGGAATGAAAAACTGTTTTTT. Encoded protein: CASSPDRGNEKLFF. The chain couples TRBV5-4 to TRBJ1-4, with 10 nucleotides matching TRBD1. The trim removed 4 bases at V and 5 bases at J, leaving 2 bases unmatched. The CDR3 has 14 residues. Germline V gives CDR1 SGHNT, CDR2 YYREEE (reference sequence).